This T cell receptor (beta chain) was captured in a study of vaccination effects on CD4 cells after COVID-19 (dated by TCRdb to 2022 to 2024). Notes on the research overall: Two doses of either the BNT162b2 or the mRNA-1273 mRNA SARS-CoV-2 vaccine were administered to participants. A total of 10 COVID-19 convalescent patients and a handful of SARS-CoV-2-naive healthy vaccine recipients were included in the full study. SARS-CoV-2 spike-specific CD4+ TCR repertoires were compared before and after mRNA vaccination in COVID-19 convalescent patients and in infection-naive vaccine recipients. Cultures from other donors in the study were sequenced using the Oncomine TCR Beta short-read assay on an Illumina iSeq 100. Study-level results and caveats: Both infection-induced and vaccine-induced clones contracted markedly at late post-vaccination timepoints, which is consistent with waning T cell responses. Limitations of the study were the small number of convalescent patients and the absence of early post-infection timepoints. Among healthy vaccine recipients, nearly all vaccine-induced clones were SARS-CoV-2 mono-reactive, and just 1 of 255 was cross-reactive with common cold coronaviruses.

Of note for this clone: Its antigen specificity is not known. No per-base quality is available; no much larger clone lies one base away.

The CDR3 measures 13 amino acids from cysteine to phenylalanine. Of all the DNA, just the CDR3 is kept, 39 bases in frame from base 1. At the junction V is shortened by 2 bases and J by 2 bases, with 9 bases in between. In the germline V gene (reference sequence), CDR1 corresponds to GTSNPN and CDR2 to SVGIG. Libraries were constructed by the immunoSEQ multiplex PCR assay. DNA from the CD4+ T cells that had been cultured and isolated underwent TCR beta CDR3 sequencing. As for the authors' bioinformatics: Non-productive TCR sequences were discarded, and reads were trimmed to the CDR3 region, with only CDR3s of 7 or more amino acids retained. The MANAFEST web app was used to identify antigen-specific clonotypes by comparing expansion in peptide wells with expansion in reference cultures. To be called positive, a clone needed expansion at FDR<0.05 compared with the reference and with all other wells, an odds ratio greater than 5, and a frequency greater than 0.1% in two replicate wells. A clonotype was called cross-reactive if it was significantly expanded both in SARS-CoV-2 spike wells and in at least one common cold coronavirus spike condition. CDR3 similarity was assessed by Levenshtein distance with the stringdist R package, and unrooted trees were built with ape in R 3.6.1. TCRdb holds this immuneACCESS table with in-frame rearrangements only. Some clones are missing; in checked studies, unresolved V genes explain under half, and the rest has no known cause. From that table come the V and J calls and clone size; the DNA was used to work out D and trimming. This sample is represented by 67,000 or so clones; 65% to 85% of them were singletons. The ten largest clonotypes hold 4% of the sample.

In the ViraFEST assay, PBMC were stimulated with viral peptide pools, and TCR sequencing was then used to find antigen-specific CD4+ T cell clonotypes based on their expansion. After around eleven days of culture, CD4+ T cells were isolated with the EasySep CD4+ T cell isolation kit. Healthy vaccine recipients had no prior SARS-CoV-2 infection, confirmed by negative nucleocapsid antibodies before and after vaccination. Each well held fewer than 2.5 million PBMC cultured in IMDM containing approximately 5.3% human AB serum, about 10 IU/ml IL-2 and gentamicin, along with 10 ug/ml peptides. On days 3 and 7, half of the culture medium was replaced with fresh IL-2-containing medium. Unless otherwise noted, each peptide stimulation condition was cultured in triplicate wells. PBMC were separated from whole blood using Ficoll-Paque Plus gradient centrifugation and were then either cryopreserved at -140C or used fresh. The spike proteins of SARS-CoV-2 and of the common cold coronaviruses HCoV-NL63, HCoV-OC43 and HCoV-229E were spanned by overlapping peptide pools. The QIAamp micro DNA kit was used to extract genomic DNA from the cultured CD4+ T cells.

The rearranged chain carries TRBV30 and TRBJ1-2, with TRBD1 as a weak D call on 6 bases. The sequencing used CD4+ T cells from PBMCs cultured with HCoV-OC43 spike peptides, collected before COVID-19 vaccination. The cell subset or site label here, explained by the study, means: HCoV-OC43 spike overlapping peptide pool stimulation. This TCR was recovered from a human donor who received a COVID-19 vaccine. The nucleotide sequence reads as follows: TGTGCCTGGAGTTTAGGACAGAACTATGGCTACACCTTC. It is translated as CAWSLGQNYGYTF.